The next 29 T cell receptor beta chains were all read from a single sample in a study of blood T cell repertoires in COVID-19. Clones were sequenced by immunoSEQ multiplex PCR, and TCRdb holds only the in-frame ones, with some missing. The data contain approximately 160,000 clones, over 80% of them singletons. Sequencing was carried out using PBMCs or T cells enriched from blood (not recorded which). These receptors were taken from a woman aged 45 to 65 who had recovered from COVID-19.

This clone turned up a few times. The V gene is TRBV5-5, the J gene TRBJ2-5, with 10 bases fitting TRBD1. The CDR3 length is 16 residues. Losses at the gene ends were 4 bases for V and 0 bases for J; bases not matched to a gene: 6. CDR1 and CDR2 from the germline V gene are SGHKS and YYEKEE (reference sequence). CDR3 protein: CASSATGGANQETQYF. CDR3 coding DNA: TGTGCCAGCAGCGCGACAGGGGGCGCTAACCAAGAGACCCAGTACTTC.

This sequence joins TRBV2 and TRBJ1-2; no reliable D call. V was pared by 1 base and J by 7 bases, with 13 bases between. The CDR3 is 14 amino acids. Germline values: CDR1 SNHLY, CDR2 FYNNEI. The CDR3 nucleotides read TGTGCCAGCAGTGAAGATGCAGGTTCGGCTGGCTACACCTTC. This sequence encodes CASSEDAGSAGYTF.

This chain joins TRBV6-1 and TRBJ1-1; a possible D gene is TRBD1 (6 bases). The germline V gene has CDR1 MNHNS and CDR2 SASEGT. The CDR3 totals 13 residues. V was clipped by 2 bases and J by 10 bases, with 14 bases between them. The CDR3 reads CASSEINQGRAFF. CDR3 bases: TGTGCCAGCAGTGAAATTAATCAGGGGCGAGCTTTCTTT.

This clone was recorded only once. The chain uses TRBV9 and TRBJ2-3, with D perhaps TRBD2 (6 bases). Trimming took 4 bases from V and 8 from J, leaving 11 bases between them. The CDR3 has 12 amino acids. Germline assignment: CDR1 SGDLS and CDR2 YYNGEE. CDR3: CASSPTSRTQYF. CDR3 DNA sequence: TGTGCCAGCAGCCCCACTAGCCGTACGCAGTATTTT.

J is TRBJ1-5 and V is TRBV2; 8 bases align to TRBD1. The CDR3 is made up of 13 amino acids. Germline V gene lookup returns CDR1 SNHLY and CDR2 FYNNEI. V trimming: 6 bases; J trimming: 7 bases; junction bases outside the gene matches: 5. The CDR3 coding sequence is TGTGCCAGCAGGGGACAGGTTATGCAGCCCCAGCATTTT. Translating gives CASRGQVMQPQHF.

The V and J genes are TRBV19 and TRBJ1-6, with unresolved D. V dropped 7 bases and J dropped 10 bases, with 14 bases sitting between them. The CDR3 has 13 amino acids. Germline CDR1 and CDR2: LNHDA and SQIVND (reference sequence). CDR3 nucleotide sequence: TGTGCCAGTAACGGCGGGCGCGCATCACCCCTCCACTTT. Its translation is CASNGGRASPLHF.

The rearrangement links TRBV29-1 to TRBJ1-6; perhaps TRBD1 as D (5 bases). V shed 5 bases and J shed 6 bases, with 17 bases lying between them. Germline-derived CDR1 and CDR2 are SQVTM and ANQGSEA. The CDR3 has 15 amino acids. The CDR3 region has the DNA TGCAGCGTTCCCGAGGGGAGGGAAACTAATTCACCCCTCCACTTT. Encoded protein: CSVPEGRETNSPLHF.

The genes are TRBV6-1 and TRBJ1-2; D not certain. The CDR3 sequence is 14 residues long. Germline loops: CDR1 MNHNS, CDR2 SASEGT. Trimming pared 3 bases from V and 8 bases from J, leaving 16 bases between. The CDR3 sequence is CASSDGGGTRGYTF. The CDR3 nucleotides read TGTGCCAGCAGTGACGGTGGCGGAACGAGGGGCTACACCTTC.

The chain links TRBV6-2 or TRBV6-3 to TRBJ2-1, with 9 bases lining up with TRBD2. Trimming at V came to 4 bases and at J to 9 bases, leaving 13 bases not matched to a gene. Germline V gene lookup returns CDR1 MNHEY and CDR2 SVGEGT. This CDR3 contains 16 residues. CDR3 nucleotide sequence: TGTGCCAGCAGTTTCCTTGGCGGGGGGGCATCCTTTGAGCAGTTCTTC. This encodes CASSFLGGGASFEQFF.

The CDR3 DNA follows: TGTGCCAGCAGTTTAGGGGGGGACTTGTTGTTTTTT. Translation: CASSLGGDLLFF. V and J are TRBV12-3 or TRBV12-4 and TRBJ1-4, with a tentative D call TRBD1 (5 bases). The CDR3 has 12 residues. V lost 1 base, J lost 15 bases, and 12 bases lay in between.

This clone is a singleton in its sample. The rearrangement uses TRBV19 and TRBJ1-1; tentatively, D is TRBD1 (6 bases). This CDR3 is 17 amino acids long. Trimming removed 8 bases at V and 3 bases at J, with 25 bases between. The germline CDR1 and CDR2 sequences are LNHDA and SQIVND (reference sequence). In nucleotides, the CDR3 is TGTGCCAGTCGCCCCGCGGGGGGGCAGAAAGCGGACACTGAAGCTTTCTTT. Translated, it gives CASRPAGGQKADTEAFF.

V is TRBV5-5 and J is TRBJ2-5; 8 bases align to TRBD1. Looked up from germline, CDR1 is SGHKS and CDR2 is YYEKEE (reference sequence). CDR3 length equals 12 residues. With V trimmed by 3 bases and J by 5 bases, 0 bases remained unmatched. The chain's CDR3 is CASSWDRETQYF. The CDR3 DNA reads as TGTGCCAGCAGCTGGGACAGGGAGACCCAGTACTTC.

This clone was picked up one time. CDR3 amino acids: CASSFPGQRDYGELFF. The CDR3 region has the DNA TGTGCCAGTAGTTTTCCGGGACAGAGAGATTACGGGGAGCTGTTTTTT. This sequence joins TRBV19 and TRBJ2-2; 7 bases are shared with TRBD1. Trimming at V came to 5 bases and at J to 7 bases, leaving 13 bases not matched to a gene. The CDR3 consists of 16 residues. The germline V gene encodes CDR1 LNHDA and CDR2 SQIVND (reference sequence). Drawing the rest from reference TRBV19 and TRBJ2-2, the complete variable domain is DGGITQSPKYLFRKEGQNVTLSCEQNLNHDAMYWYRQDPGQGLRLIYYSQIVNDFQKGDIAEGYSVSREKKESFPLTVTSAQKNPTAFYLCASSFPGQRDYGELFFGEGSRLTVL.

The CDR3 region has the DNA TGCAGTGCTAGTGGGGCTAGCGGTGACACAGATACGCAGTATTTT. Translation gives CSASGASGDTDTQYF. The rearrangement links TRBV20-1 to TRBJ2-3; 7 bases line up with TRBD2. The CDR3 length is 15 residues. Trimming took 3 bases from V and 2 from J; bases not matched to a gene: 8. CDR1 is DFQATT, CDR2 SNEGSKA, per germline (reference sequence).

The chain joins TRBV11-2 to TRBJ2-5; D may be TRBD2 (6 bases). There are 14 residues in the CDR3. Looked up from germline, CDR1 is SGHAT and CDR2 is FQNNGV. The ends were cut back, 3 bases at V and 7 bases at J, with 15 bases in the middle. DNA of the CDR3: TGTGCCAGCAGCTTCCCACTAGCCCGATGGACCCAGTACTTC. It translates to CASSFPLARWTQYF.

This rearrangement joins TRBV9 to TRBJ2-5; weak D call: TRBD2 (5 bases). The V gene lost 0 bases and the J gene lost 3 bases, with 18 bases spanning the gap. This CDR3 is built from 17 residues. Germline V gives CDR1 SGDLS, CDR2 YYNGEE. The CDR3 loop is CASSVGVGVGWEETQYF. The CDR3 DNA follows: TGTGCCAGCAGCGTAGGCGTGGGAGTAGGGTGGGAAGAGACCCAGTACTTC.

The genes are TRBV27 and TRBJ1-1; TRBD1 might be the D (5 bases). The CDR3 runs 17 residues. V dropped 3 bases and J dropped 0 bases, with 17 bases sitting between them. The germline CDR1 and CDR2 sequences are MNHEY and SMNVEV (reference sequence). CDR3 nucleotide sequence: TGTGCCAGCAGTTTTCAGGGCAGGGTAGGGGTGAACACTGAAGCTTTCTTT. Protein product: CASSFQGRVGVNTEAFF.

The rearrangement uses TRBV5-5 and TRBJ2-7; maybe TRBD1 (5 bases). Germline CDR1 SGHKS, CDR2 YYEKEE (reference sequence). The CDR3 runs 15 residues. Trimming shortened V by 0 bases and J by 0 bases, and 10 bases separated the two germline ends. This CDR3 is CASSLEGLRSYEQYV. The CDR3 DNA reads TGTGCCAGCAGCTTGGAGGGGCTACGCTCCTACGAGCAGTACGTC.

The chain combines TRBV4-1 with TRBJ1-4; D call uncertain. The CDR3 spans 16 residues. Trimming stripped 4 bases from V and 8 bases from J, with 20 bases between. CDR1 is MGHRA, CDR2 YSYEKL, per germline. CDR3 nucleotides: TGCGCCAGCAGCCGCCACTTGGTTTCCGCGGGCGAAAAACTGTTTTTT. This codes for CASSRHLVSAGEKLFF.

The chain joins TRBV30 to TRBJ1-1, with 7 bases that match TRBD1. CDR1 is GTSNPN, CDR2 SVGIG, per germline (reference sequence). The ends lost 0 bases at V and 2 bases at J; junction bases unmatched: 6. This CDR3 region has 15 residues. The CDR3 reads CAWSVKGGRNTEAFF. DNA of the CDR3: TGTGCCTGGAGTGTAAAAGGGGGCCGAAACACTGAAGCTTTCTTT.

The chain links TRBV7-8 to TRBJ1-1; D ambiguous. The CDR3 runs to 13 residues. Trimming cost V 5 bases and J 5 bases, with 12 bases left between them. Germline assignment: CDR1 SGHVS and CDR2 FQNEAQ. The CDR3 coding sequence is TGTGCCAGCAGCGAATCACGGGGTACTGAAGCTTTCTTT. Translated, it gives CASSESRGTEAFF.

The CDR3 protein is CASSGSRGFPDTQYF. The CDR3, as DNA: TGTGCCAGCAGTGGGAGTAGAGGCTTCCCAGATACGCAGTATTTT. The chain recombines TRBV2 with TRBJ2-3, with D hard to call. Germline assignment: CDR1 SNHLY and CDR2 FYNNEI. The CDR3 runs 15 residues. The V end lost 4 bases, the J end lost 4 bases, and 15 bases lay between the germline ends.

This CDR3 reads CACRGPGGNQPQHF. Written as DNA, the CDR3 is TGTGCCTGTCGGGGCCCGGGGGGTAATCAGCCCCAGCATTTT. The chain joins TRBV19 to TRBJ1-5; D perhaps matches TRBD1 (5 bases). There are 14 residues in the CDR3. The V and J ends lost 11 bases and 4 bases respectively, with 18 bases between them. Germline assignment: CDR1 LNHDA and CDR2 SQIVND (reference sequence).

V and J are TRBV30 and TRBJ1-5, with D unresolved. Germline assignment: CDR1 GTSNPN and CDR2 SVGIG (reference sequence). V was trimmed by 2 bases and J by 8 bases, leaving 16 bases between them. The CDR3 has 14 amino acids. The chain's CDR3 is CAWSRSGGREPQHF. For the CDR3, the DNA is TGTGCCTGGAGTAGGTCTGGAGGGAGGGAGCCCCAGCATTTT.

V gene TRBV19 combines with J gene TRBJ1-2; weak D call: TRBD1 (6 bases). V lost 5 bases, J lost 2 bases, and 18 bases lay in between. Germline CDR1 and CDR2: LNHDA and SQIVND (reference sequence). This CDR3 is built from 16 residues. The CDR3 bases are TGTGCCAGTAGTCCTCCCGGGGGGCGAAGGAACTATGGCTACACCTTC. This translates into CASSPPGGRRNYGYTF.

The CDR3 DNA is TGTGCCAGCAGCTTAGTATACTCGGCGACAGGGGTATACAATGAGCAGTTCTTC. The encoded protein is CASSLVYSATGVYNEQFF. J is TRBJ2-1 and V is TRBV11-3, with 8 bases matching TRBD1. The CDR3 spans 18 residues. J was trimmed by 4 bases and V by 1 base; bases with no gene match: 12. Germline loops: CDR1 SGHNT, CDR2 YENEEA.

The chain carries TRBV4-3 and TRBJ2-2; perhaps TRBD1 as D (6 bases). V was cut by 0 bases and J by 1 base, with 9 bases left in between. This CDR3 contains 16 residues. Germline V gene data show CDR1 as LGHNA and CDR2 as YSLEER. The CDR3, as DNA: TGCGCCAGCAGCCAAGATTTAGGGGGGAACACCGGGGAGCTGTTTTTT. Translated, it gives CASSQDLGGNTGELFF.

J is TRBJ1-1 and V is TRBV19; 8 nucleotides match TRBD1. This CDR3 has 15 amino acids. V was clipped by 4 bases and J by 4 bases; unmatched bases: 8. Germline V gene sequence: CDR1 LNHDA, CDR2 SQIVND (reference sequence). CDR3 in amino acids: CASSTRQGLATEAFF. CDR3 coding DNA: TGTGCCAGTAGTACACGACAGGGGTTGGCCACTGAAGCTTTCTTT.

V and J are TRBV7-9 and TRBJ2-3, with TRBD2 identical over 10 bases. This CDR3 has 19 residues. Germline assignment: CDR1 SEHNR and CDR2 FQNEAQ (reference sequence). The trim removed 4 bases at V and 2 bases at J, leaving 15 bases unmatched. CDR3 in amino acids: CASSSLFAGTSASTDTQYF. DNA of the CDR3: TGTGCCAGCAGCTCACTCTTTGCCGGGACTAGCGCCTCCACAGATACGCAGTATTTT.